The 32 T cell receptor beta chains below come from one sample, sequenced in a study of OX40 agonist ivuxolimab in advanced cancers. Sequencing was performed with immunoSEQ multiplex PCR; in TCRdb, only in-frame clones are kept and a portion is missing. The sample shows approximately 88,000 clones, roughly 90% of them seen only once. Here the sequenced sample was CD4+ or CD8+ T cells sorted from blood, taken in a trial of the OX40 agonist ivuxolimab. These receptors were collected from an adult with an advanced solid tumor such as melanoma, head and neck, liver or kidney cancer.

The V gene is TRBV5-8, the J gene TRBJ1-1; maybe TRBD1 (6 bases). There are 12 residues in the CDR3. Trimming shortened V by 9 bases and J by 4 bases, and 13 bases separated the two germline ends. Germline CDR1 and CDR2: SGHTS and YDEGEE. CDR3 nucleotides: TGTGCCACCCAGGGGAGGCCCACTGAAGCTTTCTTT. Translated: CATQGRPTEAFF. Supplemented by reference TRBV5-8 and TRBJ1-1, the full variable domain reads EAGVTQSPTHLIKTRGQQATLRCSPISGHTSVYWYQQALGLGLQFLLWYDEGEERNRGNFPPRFSGRQFPNYSSELNVNALELEDSALYLCATQGRPTEAFFGQGTRLTVV.

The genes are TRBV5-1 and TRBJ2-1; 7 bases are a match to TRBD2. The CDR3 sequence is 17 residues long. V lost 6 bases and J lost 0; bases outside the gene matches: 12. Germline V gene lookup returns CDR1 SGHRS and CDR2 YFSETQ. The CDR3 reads CASTLGGGGSSYNEQFF. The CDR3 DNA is TGCGCCAGCACCCTGGGTGGCGGCGGGAGCTCCTACAATGAGCAGTTCTTC.

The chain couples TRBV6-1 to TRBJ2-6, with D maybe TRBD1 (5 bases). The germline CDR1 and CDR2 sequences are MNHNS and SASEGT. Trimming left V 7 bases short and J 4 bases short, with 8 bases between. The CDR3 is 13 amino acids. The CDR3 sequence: CASMGLGANVLTF. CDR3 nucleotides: TGTGCCAGCATGGGGCTGGGGGCCAACGTCCTGACTTTC.

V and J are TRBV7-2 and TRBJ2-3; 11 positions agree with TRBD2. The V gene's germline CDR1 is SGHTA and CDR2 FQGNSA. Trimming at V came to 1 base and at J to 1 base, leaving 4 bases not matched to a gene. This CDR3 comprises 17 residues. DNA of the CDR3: TGTGCCAGCAGCTTAGAGGGGACTAGCGGACGCACAGATACGCAGTATTTT. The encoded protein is CASSLEGTSGRTDTQYF.

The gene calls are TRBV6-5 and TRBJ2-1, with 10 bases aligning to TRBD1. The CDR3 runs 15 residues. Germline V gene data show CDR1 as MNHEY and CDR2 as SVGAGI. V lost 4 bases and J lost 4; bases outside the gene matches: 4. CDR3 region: CASSSGQGIYNEQFF. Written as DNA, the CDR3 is TGTGCCAGCAGTTCGGGACAGGGGATTTACAATGAGCAGTTCTTC.

The CDR3 is CAWRRGARGYTF. CDR3 in DNA: TGTGCCTGGAGGCGGGGGGCGCGGGGCTACACCTTC. The genes are TRBV30 and TRBJ1-2; tentatively, D is TRBD1 (6 bases). V was clipped by 3 bases and J by 8 bases, with 13 bases between them. Germline CDR1 and CDR2: GTSNPN and SVGIG (reference sequence). This CDR3 has 12 residues.

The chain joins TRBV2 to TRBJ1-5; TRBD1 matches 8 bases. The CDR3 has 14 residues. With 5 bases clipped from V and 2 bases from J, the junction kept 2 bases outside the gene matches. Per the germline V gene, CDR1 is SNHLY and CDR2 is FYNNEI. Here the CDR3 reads CASSQTGGNQPQHF. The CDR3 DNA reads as TGTGCCAGCAGTCAGACAGGGGGCAATCAGCCCCAGCATTTT.

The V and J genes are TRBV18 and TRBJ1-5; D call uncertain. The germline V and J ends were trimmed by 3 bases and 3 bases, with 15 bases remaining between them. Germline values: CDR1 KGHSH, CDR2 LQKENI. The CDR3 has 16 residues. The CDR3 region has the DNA TGTGCCAGCTCACCGGCGGCAGACCCTTCCAATCAGCCCCAGCATTTT. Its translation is CASSPAADPSNQPQHF.

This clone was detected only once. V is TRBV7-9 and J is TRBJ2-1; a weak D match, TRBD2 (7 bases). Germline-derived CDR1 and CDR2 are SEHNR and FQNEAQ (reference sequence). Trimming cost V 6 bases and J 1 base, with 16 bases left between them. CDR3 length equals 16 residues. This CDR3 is CASSPRGGRSYNEQFF. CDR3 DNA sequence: TGTGCCAGCAGTCCAAGGGGGGGCCGGTCCTACAATGAGCAGTTCTTC.

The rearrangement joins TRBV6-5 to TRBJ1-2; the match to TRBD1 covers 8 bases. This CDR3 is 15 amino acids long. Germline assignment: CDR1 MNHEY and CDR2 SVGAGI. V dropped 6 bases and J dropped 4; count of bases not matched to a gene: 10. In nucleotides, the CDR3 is TGTGCCAGCAGCGATCCCGTCGACAGGGGCTATGGCTACACCTTC. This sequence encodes CASSDPVDRGYGYTF.

CDR3 DNA sequence: TGTGCCAGCAGCTTGCGGGGCTACGAGCAGTACTTC. Its protein is CASSLRGYEQYF. The chain recombines TRBV5-4 with TRBJ2-7, with TRBD2 as a possible D gene (5 bases). The CDR3 runs 12 residues. V dropped 1 base and J dropped 3 bases, with 5 bases sitting between them. The germline CDR1 and CDR2 sequences are SGHNT and YYREEE (reference sequence).

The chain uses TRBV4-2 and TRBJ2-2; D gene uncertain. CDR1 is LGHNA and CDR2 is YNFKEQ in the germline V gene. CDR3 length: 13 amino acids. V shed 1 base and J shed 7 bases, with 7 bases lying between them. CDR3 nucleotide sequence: TGTGCCAGCAGCCAAGTTCGTGACGGGGAGCTGTTTTTT. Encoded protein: CASSQVRDGELFF.

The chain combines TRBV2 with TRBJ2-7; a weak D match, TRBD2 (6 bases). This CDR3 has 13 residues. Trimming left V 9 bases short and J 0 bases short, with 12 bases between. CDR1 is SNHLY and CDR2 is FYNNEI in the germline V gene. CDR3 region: CASQREASYEQYF. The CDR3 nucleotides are TGTGCCAGTCAAAGGGAGGCCTCCTACGAGCAGTACTTC.

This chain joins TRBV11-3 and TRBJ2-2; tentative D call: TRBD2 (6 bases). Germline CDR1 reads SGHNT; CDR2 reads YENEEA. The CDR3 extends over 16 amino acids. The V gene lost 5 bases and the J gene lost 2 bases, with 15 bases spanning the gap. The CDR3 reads CASSRGTHTNTGELFF. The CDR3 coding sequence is TGTGCCAGCAGCCGTGGGACTCATACCAACACCGGGGAGCTGTTTTTT.

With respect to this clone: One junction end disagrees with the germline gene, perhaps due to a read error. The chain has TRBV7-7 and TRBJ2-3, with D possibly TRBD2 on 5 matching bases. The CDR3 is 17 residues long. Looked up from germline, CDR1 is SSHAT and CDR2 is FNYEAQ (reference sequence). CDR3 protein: CASSKTTSPSPTDTQYF. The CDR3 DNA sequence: TGTGCTAGCAGCAAAACAACTAGTCCCTCCCCCACAGATACGCAGTATTTT.

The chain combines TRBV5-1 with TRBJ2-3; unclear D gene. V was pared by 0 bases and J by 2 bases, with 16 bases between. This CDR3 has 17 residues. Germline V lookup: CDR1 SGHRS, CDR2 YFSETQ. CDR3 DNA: TGCGCCAGCAGCTTGGTAACAACCTTCCCCGACACAGATACGCAGTATTTT. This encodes CASSLVTTFPDTDTQYF. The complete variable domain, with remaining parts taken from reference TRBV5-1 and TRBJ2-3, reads KAGVTQTPRYLIKTRGQQVTLSCSPISGHRSVSWYQQTPGQGLQFLFEYFSETQRNKGNFPGRFSGRQFSNSRSEMNVSTLELGDSALYLCASSLVTTFPDTDTQYFGPGTRLTVL.

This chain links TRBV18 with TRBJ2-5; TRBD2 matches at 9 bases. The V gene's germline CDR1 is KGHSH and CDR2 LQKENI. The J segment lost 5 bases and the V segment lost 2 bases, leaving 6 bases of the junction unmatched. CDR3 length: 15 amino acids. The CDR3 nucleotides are TGTGCCAGCTCACCAGGCGGGGGGGGCCAGGAGACCCAGTACTTC. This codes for CASSPGGGGQETQYF.

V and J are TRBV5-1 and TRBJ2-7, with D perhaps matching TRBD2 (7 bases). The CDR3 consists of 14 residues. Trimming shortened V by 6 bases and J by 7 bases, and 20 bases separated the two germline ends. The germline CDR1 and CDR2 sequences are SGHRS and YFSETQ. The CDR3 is CASTLGGAAREQYF. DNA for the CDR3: TGCGCCAGCACCCTGGGGGGGGCCGCTCGGGAGCAGTACTTC.

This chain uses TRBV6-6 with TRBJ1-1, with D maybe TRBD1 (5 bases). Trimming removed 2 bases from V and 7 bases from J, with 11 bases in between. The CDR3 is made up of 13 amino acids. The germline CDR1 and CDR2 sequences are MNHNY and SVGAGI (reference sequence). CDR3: CASSYGAGIEAFF. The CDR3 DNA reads TGTGCCAGCAGTTACGGGGCGGGGATTGAAGCTTTCTTT.

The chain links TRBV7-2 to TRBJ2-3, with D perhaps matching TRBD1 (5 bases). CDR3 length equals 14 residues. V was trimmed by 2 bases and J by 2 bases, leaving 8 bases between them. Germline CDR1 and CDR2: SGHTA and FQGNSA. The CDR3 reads CASSLTRATDTQYF. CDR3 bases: TGTGCCAGCAGCTTAACCAGGGCCACAGATACGCAGTATTTT.

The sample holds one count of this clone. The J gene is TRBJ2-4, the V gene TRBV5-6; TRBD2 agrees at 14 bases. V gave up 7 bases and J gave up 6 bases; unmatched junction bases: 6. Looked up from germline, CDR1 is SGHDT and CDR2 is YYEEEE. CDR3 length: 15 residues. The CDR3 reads CASGLTSGGANIQYF. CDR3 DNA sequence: TGTGCCAGCGGTCTGACTAGCGGGGGGGCAAACATTCAGTACTTC.

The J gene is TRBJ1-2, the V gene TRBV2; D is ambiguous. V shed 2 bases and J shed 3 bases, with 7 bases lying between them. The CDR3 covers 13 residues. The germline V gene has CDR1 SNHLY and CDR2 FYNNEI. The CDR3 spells CASSETRDYGYTF. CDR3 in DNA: TGTGCCAGCAGTGAAACCCGGGACTATGGCTACACCTTC.

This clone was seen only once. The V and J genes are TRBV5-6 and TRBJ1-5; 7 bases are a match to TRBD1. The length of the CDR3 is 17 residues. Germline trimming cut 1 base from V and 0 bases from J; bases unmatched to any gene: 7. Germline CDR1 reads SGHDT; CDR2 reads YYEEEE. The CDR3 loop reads CASSLRRGLYSNQPQHF. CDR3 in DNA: TGTGCCAGCAGCTTGCGGAGGGGGCTTTATAGCAATCAGCCCCAGCATTTT.

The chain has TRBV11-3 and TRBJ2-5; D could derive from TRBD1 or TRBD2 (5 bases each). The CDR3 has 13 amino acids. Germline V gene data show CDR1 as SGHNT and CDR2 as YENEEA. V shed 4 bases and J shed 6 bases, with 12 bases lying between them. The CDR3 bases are TGTGCCAGCAGCTCGGGACCTCAGCAGACCCAGTACTTC. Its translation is CASSSGPQQTQYF.

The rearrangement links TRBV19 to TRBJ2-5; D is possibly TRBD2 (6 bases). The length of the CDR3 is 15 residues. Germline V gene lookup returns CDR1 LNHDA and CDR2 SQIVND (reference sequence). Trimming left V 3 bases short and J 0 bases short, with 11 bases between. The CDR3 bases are TGTGCCAGTAGTATTGGGGGGAGGTACCAAGAGACCCAGTACTTC. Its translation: CASSIGGRYQETQYF.

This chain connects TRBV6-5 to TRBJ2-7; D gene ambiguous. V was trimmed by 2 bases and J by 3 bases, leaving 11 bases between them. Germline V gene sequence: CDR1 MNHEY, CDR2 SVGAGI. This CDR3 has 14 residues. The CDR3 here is CASSYGGRNYEQYF. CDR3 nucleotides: TGTGCCAGCAGTTACGGTGGCAGAAACTACGAGCAGTACTTC.

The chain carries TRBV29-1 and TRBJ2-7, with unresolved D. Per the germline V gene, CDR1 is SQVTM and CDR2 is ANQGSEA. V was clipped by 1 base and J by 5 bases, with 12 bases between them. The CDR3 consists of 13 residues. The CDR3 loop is CSVEAPPGDEQYF. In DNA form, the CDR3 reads TGCAGCGTTGAAGCGCCCCCCGGAGACGAGCAGTACTTC.

The CDR3 protein is CAISEQGTYEQYF. The CDR3 DNA follows: TGTGCCATCAGTGAACAGGGGACCTACGAGCAGTACTTC. The chain employs TRBV10-3 and TRBJ2-7; 7 bases fit TRBD1. Germline assignment: CDR1 ENHRY and CDR2 SYGVKD. The ends lost 3 bases at V and 2 bases at J; junction bases unmatched: 1. CDR3 length equals 13 residues.

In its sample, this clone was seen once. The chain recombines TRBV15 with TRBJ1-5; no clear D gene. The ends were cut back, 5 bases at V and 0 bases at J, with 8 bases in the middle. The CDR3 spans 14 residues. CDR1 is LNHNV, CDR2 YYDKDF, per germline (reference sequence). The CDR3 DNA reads TGTGCCACCAGCGCAGGCCATAGCAATCAGCCCCAGCATTTT. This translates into CATSAGHSNQPQHF.

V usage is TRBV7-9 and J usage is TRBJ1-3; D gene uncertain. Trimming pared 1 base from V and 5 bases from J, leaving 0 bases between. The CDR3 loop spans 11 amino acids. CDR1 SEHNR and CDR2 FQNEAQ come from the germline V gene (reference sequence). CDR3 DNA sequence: TGTGCCAGCAGCTTAGGAAACACCATATATTTT. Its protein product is CASSLGNTIYF.

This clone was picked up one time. CDR3 sequence reads: CASSPWIVFSYNSPLHF. The CDR3 nucleotides are TGTGCCAGCAGCCCGTGGATAGTGTTCTCCTATAATTCACCCCTCCACTTT. The gene calls are TRBV5-4 and TRBJ1-6; no clear D. This CDR3 region has 17 residues. The germline V gene has CDR1 SGHNT and CDR2 YYREEE (reference sequence). V was cut by 4 bases and J by 0 bases, with 14 bases left in between. Looking up the rest from reference TRBV5-4 and TRBJ1-6 gives the full variable domain: ETGVTQSPTHLIKTRGQQVTLRCSSQSGHNTVSWYQQALGQGPQFIFQYYREEENGRGNFPPRFSGLQFPNYSSELNVNALELDDSALYLCASSPWIVFSYNSPLHFGNGTRLTVT.

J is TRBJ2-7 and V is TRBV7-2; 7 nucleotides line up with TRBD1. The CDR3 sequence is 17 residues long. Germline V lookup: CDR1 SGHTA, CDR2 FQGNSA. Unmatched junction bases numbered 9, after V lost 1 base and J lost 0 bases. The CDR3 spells CASSLVVDRVLSYEQYF. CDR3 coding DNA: TGTGCCAGCAGCTTAGTGGTCGACAGGGTACTCTCCTACGAGCAGTACTTC.